The sequence of this TCR beta chain was determined in a study of Tregs in tolerant kidney transplant recipients. Notes on the study in general: Findings come from small patient numbers and require larger validation. Biological reproducibility was not directly addressed in this study.

As for this clone: Its antigen is not identified.

Germline CDR1 SGHTA, CDR2 FQGNSA. The CDR3 consists of 13 residues. V was pared by 6 bases and J by 3 bases, with 2 bases of the junction left unmatched. The protocol was immunoSEQ multiplex PCR, while the TCRdb copy is restricted to in-frame clones and leaves out a portion. The repertoire holds about 44,000 clones, with around 95% as singletons. The chain recombines TRBV7-2 with TRBJ2-3; 8 nucleotides match TRBD1. The receptor's source is a human donor in good health. Sequencing used Tregs from blood cultured with allogeneic cells. The CDR3 protein is CASRTGVTDTQYF. DNA of the CDR3: TGTGCCAGCAGGACAGGGGTGACAGATACGCAGTATTTT.